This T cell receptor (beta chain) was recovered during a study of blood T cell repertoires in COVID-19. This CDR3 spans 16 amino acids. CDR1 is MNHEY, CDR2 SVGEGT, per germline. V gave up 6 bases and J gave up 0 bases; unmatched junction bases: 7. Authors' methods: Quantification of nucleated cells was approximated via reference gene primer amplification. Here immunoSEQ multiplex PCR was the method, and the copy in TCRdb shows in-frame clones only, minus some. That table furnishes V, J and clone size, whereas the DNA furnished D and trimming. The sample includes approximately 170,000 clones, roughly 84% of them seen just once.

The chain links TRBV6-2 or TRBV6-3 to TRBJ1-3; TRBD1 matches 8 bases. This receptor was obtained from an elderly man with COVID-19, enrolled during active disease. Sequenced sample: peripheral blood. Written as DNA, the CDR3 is TGTGCCAGCAGCATCACCGGGACAGGCTCTGGAAACACCATATATTTT. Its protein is CASSITGTGSGNTIYF.